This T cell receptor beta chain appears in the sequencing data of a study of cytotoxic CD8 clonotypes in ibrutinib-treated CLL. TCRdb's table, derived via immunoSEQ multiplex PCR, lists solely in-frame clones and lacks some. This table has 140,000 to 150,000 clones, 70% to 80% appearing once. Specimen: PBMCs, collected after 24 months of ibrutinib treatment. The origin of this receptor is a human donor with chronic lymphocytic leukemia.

CDR3 nucleotides: TGTGCCAGCAGCTTTGCCGGTTACTACGAGCAGTACTTC. This translates into CASSFAGYYEQYF. The chain joins TRBV7-2 to TRBJ2-7; D is unclear. The CDR3 consists of 13 residues. Deletions cut 3 bases from V and 3 bases from J, with 9 bases between. Germline values: CDR1 SGHTA, CDR2 FQGNSA.